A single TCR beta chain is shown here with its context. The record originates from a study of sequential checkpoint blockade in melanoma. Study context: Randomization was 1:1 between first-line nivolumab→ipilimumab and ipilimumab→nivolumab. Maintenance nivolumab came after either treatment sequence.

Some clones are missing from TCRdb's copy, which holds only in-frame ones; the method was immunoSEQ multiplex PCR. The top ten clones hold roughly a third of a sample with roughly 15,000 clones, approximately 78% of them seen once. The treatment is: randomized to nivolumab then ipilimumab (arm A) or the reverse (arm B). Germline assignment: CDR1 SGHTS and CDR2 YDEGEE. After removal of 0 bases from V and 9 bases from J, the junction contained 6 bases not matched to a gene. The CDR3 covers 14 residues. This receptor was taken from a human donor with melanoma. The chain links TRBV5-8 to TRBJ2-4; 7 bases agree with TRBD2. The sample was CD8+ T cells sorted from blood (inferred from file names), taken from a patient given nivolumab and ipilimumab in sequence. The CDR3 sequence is CASSLARGGSIQYF. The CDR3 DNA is TGTGCCAGCAGCTTGGCTAGGGGCGGGAGCATTCAGTACTTC.